This T cell receptor (beta chain) was obtained from a study of tumor T cells in aggressive B-cell lymphoma. Libraries were prepared by immunoSEQ multiplex PCR; TCRdb keeps only in-frame clonotypes and omits some of them. The sample holds 6,200 or so clones, roughly 88% seen once. This clone has just a few counts. This CDR3 comprises 14 residues. With V trimmed by 4 bases and J by 4 bases, 4 bases remained unmatched. Germline CDR1 SGHNT, CDR2 YYREEE (reference sequence). This TCR was sampled from an adult with diffuse large B cell lymphoma. Some clones in this sample may be carry-over from other donors' samples. The gene calls are TRBV5-4 and TRBJ1-1; TRBD1 agrees at 10 bases. The material sequenced was tumor tissue. The CDR3 coding sequence is TGTGCCAGCAGCACTGACAGGGGGCTCACTGAAGCTTTCTTT. It is translated as CASSTDRGLTEAFF.